Shown below are 3 T cell receptor beta chains from a single sample sequenced in a study of T-cell memory formation after mild COVID-19. TCRdb re-analysed the 5' RACE reads in MiXCR, keeping a single row per CDR3 protein. The profile shows over 500,000 distinct CDR3 sequences, 17% of them singletons. The sequenced material came from PBMCs or a T cell subset sorted from them (not recorded which). All receptors come from an adult woman who had mild COVID-19 (a few samples of this study predate the infection). Cell type and time point are not known.

V and J are TRBV2 and TRBJ2-3, with 7 bases aligning to TRBD1. V trimming: 7 bases; J trimming: 4 bases; junction bases outside the gene matches: 8. This CDR3 contains 14 residues. The germline gives CDR1 SNHLY, CDR2 FYNNEI. The CDR3 nucleotides are TGTGCCAGCACAACAGGGGTATTTGCAGATACGCAGTATTTT. This encodes CASTTGVFADTQYF.

This clonotype was recorded once. This rearrangement joins TRBV19 to TRBJ1-2; possible D gene TRBD1, 5 bases. Germline V gives CDR1 LNHDA, CDR2 SQIVND (reference sequence). This CDR3 is 15 amino acids long. Deletions cut 5 bases from V and 3 bases from J, with 16 bases between. CDR3 coding DNA: TGTGCCAGTAGTCCGCGGGACCCGGGCCACTATGGCTACACCTTC. This codes for CASSPRDPGHYGYTF.

This clonotype was seen only a few times. The J gene is TRBJ1-1, the V gene TRBV12-3 or TRBV12-4; D gene ambiguous. V was pared by 5 bases and J by 1 base, with 11 bases between. This CDR3 comprises 14 residues. The CDR3 bases are TGTGCCAGCAGTCCCCAGGCGGAGAACACTGAAGCTTTCTTT. Translating it yields CASSPQAENTEAFF.